Sequencing of this T cell receptor beta chain was carried out in a study of blood T cell repertoires in COVID-19. Per the germline V gene, CDR1 is LGHNT and CDR2 is FRNRAP. This CDR3 has 16 amino acids. The ends were cut back, 3 bases at V and 1 base at J, with 12 bases in the middle. Sequenced by immunoSEQ multiplex PCR; TCRdb stores in-frame clones only, minus some. The sample lists 45,000 to 55,000 clones; about 85% were seen once. The TCR sequence derives from a man aged 50 or older with acute or convalescent COVID-19. Sequencing was performed on peripheral blood. The chain joins TRBV12-5 to TRBJ1-4; D is possibly TRBD1 (5 bases). The CDR3 nucleotides read TGTGCTAGTGGTTTCTTGGGGCGGGGAACTAATGAAAAACTGTTTTTT. Its protein is CASGFLGRGTNEKLFF.